A selection of T cell receptor beta chains follows, all from one sample in a study of shared clonotypes between healthy human individuals. Some clones are missing from TCRdb's copy, which holds only in-frame ones; the method was immunoSEQ multiplex PCR. The sample lists a few million clones, more than 90% occurring once. Specimen: naive CD4+ T cells sorted from blood. The receptor set was obtained from a man younger than 35 in good health. CDR3s include the opening cysteine and the closing phenylalanine or tryptophan. D genes are given only for firm matches. Expanded clones are given a class, and other clones once, few, many or no size at all.

d_call j_call v_call clone_size cdr3_nt cdr3_aa
NA TRBJ2-7 TRBV6-1 NA TGTGCCAGCAGTGAAGCGAGAAAGAGCTCCTACGAGCAGTACTTC CASSEARKSSYEQYF
NA TRBJ1-2 TRBV9 NA TGTGCCAGCAGTCGGGAGGGGCTTGGCTACACCTTC CASSREGLGYTF
NA TRBJ2-5 TRBV19 NA TGTGCCAGTAGTAAGACCGGTATGAGTATCCAAGAGACCCAGTACTTC CASSKTGMSIQETQYF
NA TRBJ2-1 TRBV5-1 NA TGCGCCAGCGGGGCCGGGACCTACAATGAGCAGTTCTTC CASGAGTYNEQFF
NA TRBJ1-2 TRBV4-3 NA TGCGCCAGCAGCCAAAGTCAGGAAGTAGGTGGCTACACCTTC CASSQSQEVGGYTF
TRBD1 TRBJ1-6 TRBV28 few TGTGCCAGCCTAGATCGGGACAGGGCTTCACCCCTCCACTTT CASLDRDRASPLHF
NA TRBJ1-4 TRBV4-1 NA TGCGCCAGCAGCCACCGGGAAGGCCCACCCCCTAATGAAAAACTGTTTTTT CASSHREGPPPNEKLFF
TRBD1 TRBJ2-7 TRBV10-3 NA TGTGCCATCAGTGAACGTAGACAGGGGCGCTCCTACGAGCAGTACTTC CAISERRQGRSYEQYF
TRBD1 TRBJ1-2 TRBV25-1 NA TGTGCCAGCAGTGGGGTCGGGACAGGCTCGTATGGCTACACCTTC CASSGVGTGSYGYTF
NA TRBJ2-5 TRBV19 NA TGTGCCAGTAGTATAAATGGGGGGCCCGAGACCCAGTACTTC CASSINGGPETQYF